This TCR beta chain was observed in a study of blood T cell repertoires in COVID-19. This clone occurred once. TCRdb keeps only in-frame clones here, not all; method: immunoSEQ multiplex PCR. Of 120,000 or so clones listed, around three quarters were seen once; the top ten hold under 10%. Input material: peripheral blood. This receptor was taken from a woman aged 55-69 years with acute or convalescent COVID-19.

The chain's CDR3 is CASSFGTGNGYTF. The CDR3 DNA follows: TGTGCCAGCAGCTTTGGGACAGGGAATGGCTACACCTTC. V gene TRBV5-6 combines with J gene TRBJ1-2; 9 nucleotides match TRBD1. Germline V gives CDR1 SGHDT, CDR2 YYEEEE. The CDR3 is made up of 13 amino acids. V was pared by 2 bases and J by 6 bases, with 2 bases of the junction left unmatched.